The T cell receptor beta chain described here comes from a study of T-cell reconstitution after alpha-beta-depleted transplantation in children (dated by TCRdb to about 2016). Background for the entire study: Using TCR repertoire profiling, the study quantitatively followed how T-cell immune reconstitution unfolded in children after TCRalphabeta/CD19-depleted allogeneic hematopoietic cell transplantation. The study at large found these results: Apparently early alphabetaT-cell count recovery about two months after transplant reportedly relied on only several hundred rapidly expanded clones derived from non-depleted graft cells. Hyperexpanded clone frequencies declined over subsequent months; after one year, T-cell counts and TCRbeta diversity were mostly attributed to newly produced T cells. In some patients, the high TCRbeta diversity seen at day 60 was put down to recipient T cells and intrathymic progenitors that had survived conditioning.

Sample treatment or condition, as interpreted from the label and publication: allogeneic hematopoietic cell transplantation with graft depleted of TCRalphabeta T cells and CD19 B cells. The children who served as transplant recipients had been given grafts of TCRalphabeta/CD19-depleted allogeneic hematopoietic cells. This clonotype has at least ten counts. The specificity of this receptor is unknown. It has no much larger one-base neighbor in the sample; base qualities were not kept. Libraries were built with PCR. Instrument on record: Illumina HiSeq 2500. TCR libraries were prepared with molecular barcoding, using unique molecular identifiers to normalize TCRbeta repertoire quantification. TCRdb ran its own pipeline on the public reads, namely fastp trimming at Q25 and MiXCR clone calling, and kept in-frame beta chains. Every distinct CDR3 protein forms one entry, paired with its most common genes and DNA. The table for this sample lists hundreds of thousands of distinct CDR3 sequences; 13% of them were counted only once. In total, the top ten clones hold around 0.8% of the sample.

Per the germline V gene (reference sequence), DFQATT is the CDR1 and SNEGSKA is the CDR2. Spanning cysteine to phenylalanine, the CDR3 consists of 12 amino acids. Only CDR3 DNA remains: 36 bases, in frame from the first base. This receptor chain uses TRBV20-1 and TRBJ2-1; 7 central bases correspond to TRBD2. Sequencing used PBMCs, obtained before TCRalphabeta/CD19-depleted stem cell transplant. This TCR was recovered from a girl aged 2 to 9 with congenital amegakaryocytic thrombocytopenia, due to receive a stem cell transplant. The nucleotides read TGCAGCACTCTGCGGGAGTACTATGAGCAGTTCTTC. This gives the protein CSTLREYYEQFF.